A selection of T cell receptor beta chains follows, all from one sample in a study of blood T cell repertoires in COVID-19. Sequenced by immunoSEQ multiplex PCR; TCRdb stores in-frame clones only, minus some. This sample has about 100,000 clones, with approximately 92% found just once. The specimen sequenced was peripheral blood. These receptors all come from a man younger than 30 with acute or convalescent COVID-19. CDR3s include the opening cysteine and the closing phenylalanine or tryptophan. A D gene is named only where the DNA matches it firmly. Size is omitted from some rows. Given values are once, few, many or a class for expanded clones.

V: TRBV2; length: 13; J: TRBJ2-2; D: -; size: -; DNA: TGTGCCTCATGGGACGGGAGCACCGGGGAGCTGTTTTTT; CDR3: CASWDGSTGELFF
V: TRBV15; length: 15; J: TRBJ1-1; D: TRBD1; size: -; DNA: TGTGCCACCAGCAGTGTGACAGGGACGGTCACTGAAGCTTTCTTT; CDR3: CATSSVTGTVTEAFF
V: TRBV15; length: 18; J: TRBJ1-1; D: TRBD1; size: few; DNA: TGTGCCACCAGCAGAGATCGACAGGGGGGTCCCATGAACACTGAAGCTTTCTTT; CDR3: CATSRDRQGGPMNTEAFF
V: TRBV7-2; length: 13; J: TRBJ1-1; D: TRBD1; size: once; DNA: TGTGCCAGCAGCTTCAAACAGGGGACTGAAGCTTTCTTT; CDR3: CASSFKQGTEAFF
V: TRBV30; length: 15; J: TRBJ1-4; D: TRBD1; size: -; DNA: TGTGCCTGCTCCTACGGGGGACAGGGGACGGAAAAACTGTTTTTT; CDR3: CACSYGGQGTEKLFF
V: TRBV2; length: 13; J: TRBJ1-2; D: -; size: few; DNA: TGTGCCAGCAGTGTTGGGGGGGACTATGGCTACACCTTC; CDR3: CASSVGGDYGYTF
V: TRBV5-1; length: 16; J: TRBJ1-3; D: -; size: -; DNA: TGCGCCAGCAGCTTGGACAGGGCCGGGAAAGGGGACACCATATATTTT; CDR3: CASSLDRAGKGDTIYF
V: TRBV18; length: 16; J: TRBJ1-3; D: TRBD1; size: -; DNA: TGTGCCAGCTCACCCCTACAGGGGGCGGCTGGAAACACCATATATTTT; CDR3: CASSPLQGAAGNTIYF
V: TRBV2; length: 15; J: TRBJ1-2; D: -; size: -; DNA: TGTGCCAGCAGTGAAGAAAGGGACTCTAGGGCTGGCTACACCTTC; CDR3: CASSEERDSRAGYTF
V: TRBV7-9; length: 15; J: TRBJ2-7; D: TRBD2; size: -; DNA: TGTGCCAGCAGCTTAGGGGCGGGGGAGACCTACGAGCAGTACTTC; CDR3: CASSLGAGETYEQYF
V: TRBV5-1; length: 15; J: TRBJ2-1; D: -; size: -; DNA: TGCGCCAGCAGCCTCATGCTACAGGGTTCGGATGAGCAGTTCTTC; CDR3: CASSLMLQGSDEQFF
V: TRBV7-4; length: 17; J: TRBJ1-5; D: TRBD1; size: -; DNA: TGTGCCAGCAGCTTAGATGCGGGACAGGTGAAAGTTCAGCCCCAGCATTTT; CDR3: CASSLDAGQVKVQPQHF
V: TRBV27; length: 13; J: TRBJ2-3; D: -; size: -; DNA: TGTGCCAGCAGTGCTACTAGCACAGATACGCAGTATTTT; CDR3: CASSATSTDTQYF